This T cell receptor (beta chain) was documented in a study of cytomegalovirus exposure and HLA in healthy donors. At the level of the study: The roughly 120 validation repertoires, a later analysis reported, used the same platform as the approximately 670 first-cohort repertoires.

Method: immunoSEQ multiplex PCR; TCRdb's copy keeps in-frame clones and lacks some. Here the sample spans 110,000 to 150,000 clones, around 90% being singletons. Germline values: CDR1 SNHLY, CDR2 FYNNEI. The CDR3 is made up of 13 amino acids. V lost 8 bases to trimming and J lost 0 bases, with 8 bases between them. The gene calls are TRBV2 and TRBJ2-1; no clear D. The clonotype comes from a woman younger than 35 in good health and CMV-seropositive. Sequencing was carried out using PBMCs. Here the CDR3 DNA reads TGTGCCAGCGGTACAGACTCCTACAATGAGCAGTTCTTC. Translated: CASGTDSYNEQFF. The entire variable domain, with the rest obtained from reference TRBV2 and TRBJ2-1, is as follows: EPEVTQTPSHQVTQMGQEVILRCVPISNHLYFYWYRQILGQKVEFLVSFYNNEISEKSEIFDDQFSVERPDGSNFTLKIRSTKLEDSAMYFCASGTDSYNEQFFGPGTRLTVL.